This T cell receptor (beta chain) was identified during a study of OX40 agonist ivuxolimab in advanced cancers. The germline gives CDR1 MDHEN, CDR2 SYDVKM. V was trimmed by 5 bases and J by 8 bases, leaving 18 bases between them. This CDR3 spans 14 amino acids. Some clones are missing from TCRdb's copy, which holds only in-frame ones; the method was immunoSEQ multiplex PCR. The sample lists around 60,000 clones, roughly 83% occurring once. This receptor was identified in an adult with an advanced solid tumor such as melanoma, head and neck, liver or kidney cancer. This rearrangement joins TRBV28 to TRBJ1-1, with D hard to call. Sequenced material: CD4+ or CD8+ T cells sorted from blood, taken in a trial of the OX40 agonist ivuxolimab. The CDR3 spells CASSPPDLGWEAFF. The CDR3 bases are TGTGCCAGCAGTCCCCCGGACTTAGGATGGGAAGCTTTCTTT.